This T cell receptor (beta chain) was sequenced in a study of CD8 T cells in ankylosing spondylitis. Study findings and constraints: From matched ankylosing spondylitis synovial fluid, disease-linked clones were reportedly recovered at significantly enriched levels. What appeared characteristic of ankylosing spondylitis blood was a TCR beta motif of eight highly homologous variants.

In germline, CDR1 is LGHDT, CDR2 YNNKEL (reference sequence). V gave up 1 base and J gave up 5 bases; unmatched junction bases: 10. The CDR3 loop spans 16 amino acids. This clonotype has at least ten counts. No antigen is known for it. TCRdb re-called the 5' RACE reads with MiXCR, one entry per CDR3 protein. This table holds some 700,000 distinct CDR3 sequences, 19% found once. The sequence was obtained from a male donor with ankylosing spondylitis. The chain couples TRBV3-1 to TRBJ2-7; 8 bases agree with TRBD2. Material: blood, either unsorted or a sorted T cell fraction (not recorded which). CDR3 bases: TGTGCCAGCAGCCAAGTCGGGGGGGCGCTCCCCAACGAGCAGTACTTC. The encoded protein is CASSQVGGALPNEQYF.